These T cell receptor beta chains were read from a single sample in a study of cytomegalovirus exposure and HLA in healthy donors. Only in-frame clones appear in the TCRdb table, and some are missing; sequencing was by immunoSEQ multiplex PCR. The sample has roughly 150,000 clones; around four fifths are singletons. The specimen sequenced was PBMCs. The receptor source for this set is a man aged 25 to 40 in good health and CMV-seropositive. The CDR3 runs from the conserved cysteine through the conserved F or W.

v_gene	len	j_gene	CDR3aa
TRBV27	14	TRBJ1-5	CASSSSTSYQPQHF
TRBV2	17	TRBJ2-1	CASSFRVAGGQGSEQFF
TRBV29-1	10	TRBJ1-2	CSVERGGYTF
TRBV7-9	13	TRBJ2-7	CASSADRGSRQYF
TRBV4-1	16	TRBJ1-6	CASSQDGGRGNSPLHF
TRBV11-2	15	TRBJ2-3	CASSLGGLQTDTQYF
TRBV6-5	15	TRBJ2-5	CASSYSRGGEETQYF
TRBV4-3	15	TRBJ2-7	CASSQARGDPYEQYF
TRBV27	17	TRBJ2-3	CASSLLASGGSTDTQYF
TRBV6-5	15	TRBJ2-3	CASSFGPGLIDTQYF
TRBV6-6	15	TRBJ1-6	CASSFRDTSNSPLHF
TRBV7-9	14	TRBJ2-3	CASSLMTSTDTQYF
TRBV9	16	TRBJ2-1	CASSVVGRGGRDEQFF
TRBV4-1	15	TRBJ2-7	CASSPGLAGDYEQYF
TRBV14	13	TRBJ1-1	CASSLQGNTEAFF
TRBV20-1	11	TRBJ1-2	CSARTGGGYTF
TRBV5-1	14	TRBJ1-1	CASASGTGWTEAFF
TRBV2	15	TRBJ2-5	CASSLTRGYQETQYF
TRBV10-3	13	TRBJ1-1	CAISEQVYTEAFF
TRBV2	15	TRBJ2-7	CASSGRDGRSYEQYF
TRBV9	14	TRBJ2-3	CASSVAGGRDTQYF
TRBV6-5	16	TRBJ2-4	CASSYGTGDAKNIQYF
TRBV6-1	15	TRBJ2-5	CASSPLLANQETQYF